This TCR beta chain was found in a study of CD8+ T cells in alopecia areata. Points from the study as a whole: Alopecia totalis/universalis scalp especially showed more expanded CD8+ clones than normal scalp.

Specified treatment: oral pan-JAK inhibitor, 5-10 mg twice daily. Details on this clone: Its target is not known.

Reverse transcribed after extraction, RNA yielded cDNA as the sequencing template. Sequencing was performed with immunoSEQ multiplex PCR; in TCRdb, only in-frame clones are kept and a portion is missing. The sample has around 300,000 clones, about three fifths seen once. The V gene end was trimmed by 4 bases and the J gene end by 7 bases; junction bases not matched to a gene: 4. Per the germline V gene, CDR1 is SGHRS and CDR2 is YFSETQ. This CDR3 is 14 amino acids long. Sequences were derived from CD4+ T cells sorted from blood, sampled around week 54, from a patient treated with tofacitinib. The genes are TRBV5-1 and TRBJ1-6; 8 bases are a match to TRBD1. The clonotype was recovered from a human donor with alopecia areata. CDR3 DNA sequence: TGCGCCAGCAGCCCACGACAGGGGAATTCACCCCTCCACTTT. It codes for CASSPRQGNSPLHF.